The table lists the clone carrying this T cell receptor (beta chain) with a few counts. Its specificity is unknown. The use of a sample-barcoded 5' primer and a J-beta primer mix characterized a second PCR of about 6 to 11 cycles. Each cDNA molecule, via a template-switch adaptor with 12 random nucleotides, was tagged. TCRdb recomputed calls from the 5' RACE reads with MiXCR, one row per CDR3 protein. The table lists 450,000 to 700,000 distinct CDR3 sequences, roughly 29% of them singletons. The entry originates in a study of blood T cells in healthy people across ages. General study points: Correlation between TCR beta diversity and naive T cell percentage was strong.

Per sample, at least 6 micrograms of total RNA were extracted. The clonotype originates from a woman aged 65 to 85 in good health. The specimen was blood.

The CDR3 here is CASSKPRGGHNEQFF. The CDR3 region has the DNA TGTGCCAGCAGCAAACCCCGCGGGGGTCACAATGAGCAGTTCTTC. This chain connects TRBV21-1 to TRBJ2-1; the table's D call, TRBD1, has no DNA check behind it. TRBV21-1 is a recognized pseudogene. This CDR3 has 15 residues.